These 5 T cell receptor beta chains came from one sample sequenced in a study of post-analysis software for immune sequencing data. Findings and limits, study-wide: In patients, five TRBV segments were more frequent than in controls, with TRBV5-6, TRBV5-1 and TRBV20-1 among them.

Carried by the TCR beta cDNA libraries were unique molecular identifiers. MiXCR, applied by TCRdb to the PCR reads, yields one record per CDR3 protein. The data show a few hundred thousand distinct CDR3 sequences, roughly a third seen once. These receptors have no known antigen. The specimen was blood. These TCRs come from a girl aged 5-17 years with multiple sclerosis.

The rearrangement joins TRBV6-6 to TRBJ2-2, with D maybe TRBD1 (6 bases). The CDR3 contains 16 residues. V gave up 8 bases and J gave up 1 base, with 17 bases separating them. CDR1 is MNHNY, CDR2 SVGAGI, per germline (reference sequence). CDR3 sequence: CASHARGRGNTGELFF. The CDR3 region has the DNA TGTGCCAGCCACGCCCGGGGCAGGGGGAACACCGGGGAGCTGTTTTTT.

On this clonotype itself: A read error may be the cause here, since a much bigger clone is one base away. The rearrangement links TRBV7-9 to TRBJ1-2, with unresolved D. In germline, CDR1 is SEHNR, CDR2 FQNEAQ (reference sequence). V was pared by 5 bases and J by 4 bases, with 11 bases between. This CDR3 spans 13 amino acids. Written as DNA, the CDR3 is TGTGCCAGCAGCATATCTGTATCCTATGGCTACACCTTC. This sequence encodes CASSISVSYGYTF. Complete variable domain (other parts from reference TRBV7-9 and TRBJ1-2): DTGVSQNPRHKITKRGQNVTFRCDPISEHNRLYWYRQTLGQGPEFLTYFQNEAQLEKSRLLSDRFSAERPKGSFSTLEIQRTEQGDSAMYLCASSISVSYGYTFGSGTRLTVV.

V usage is TRBV21-1 and J usage is TRBJ1-5; the table's D call, TRBD1, was not checked against the DNA. TRBV21-1 is tagged as a pseudogene. The CDR3 loop spans 15 amino acids. CDR3 sequence (DNA): TGTGCCAGCAGCAAGGGGGGGGCGGGAAATCAGCCCCAGCATTTT. It translates to CASSKGGAGNQPQHF.

In its sample, this clonotype was seen many times. CDR3 bases: TGCAGTGCGGGGGACAGGGCCAGCGGGAGGGCCTACAATGAGCAGTTCTTC. Protein sequence: CSAGDRASGRAYNEQFF. This sequence joins TRBV20-1 and TRBJ2-1; tentative D call: TRBD2 (10 bases). V was trimmed by 6 bases and J by 2 bases, leaving 23 bases between them. This CDR3 contains 17 residues. Germline CDR1 DFQATT, CDR2 SNEGSKA (reference sequence).

This clonotype was seen a handful of times. The rearrangement uses TRBV10-3 and TRBJ2-3; D gene unclear. This CDR3 region has 12 residues. Germline-derived CDR1 and CDR2 are ENHRY and SYGVKD. Trimming removed 5 bases from V and 4 bases from J, with 7 bases in between. In DNA form, the CDR3 reads TGTGCCATCAGTACTACATCAGATACGCAGTATTTT. It codes for CAISTTSDTQYF.